Listed below are T cell receptor beta chains from one sample, sequenced in a study of OX40 agonist ivuxolimab in advanced cancers. Generated by immunoSEQ multiplex PCR, the TCRdb table keeps only in-frame clones and is missing some. The sample has tens of thousands of clones; less than 90% are singletons. Sample: CD4+ or CD8+ T cells sorted from blood, taken in a trial of the OX40 agonist ivuxolimab. These TCRs come from an adult with an advanced solid tumor such as melanoma, head and neck, liver or kidney cancer. The CDR3 runs from the conserved cysteine through the conserved F or W. The D gene is left open where the match is weak. Clone size is given for some rows only: seen once, a few or many times, or a class if the clone is expanded.

CDR3nt,CDR3aa,j_gene,abundance,v_gene,d_gene
TGTGCCAGCAGCGTTGGAGGGTTCACTGAAGCTTTCTTT,CASSVGGFTEAFF,TRBJ1-1,NA,TRBV9,NA
TGTGCCAGCAGCTTAGGTCAGGGCGCCGACTACGGCGAGCAGTACTTC,CASSLGQGADYGEQYF,TRBJ2-7,NA,TRBV7-6,NA
TGTGCCAGCAGCTCCGCAGGGGTAGCCTACGAGCAGTACTTC,CASSSAGVAYEQYF,TRBJ2-7,once,TRBV7-9,NA
TGCGCCAGCAGCCCGAGGAAGGCCTACAATGAGCAGTTCTTC,CASSPRKAYNEQFF,TRBJ2-1,NA,TRBV4-3,NA
TGTGCCAGCACCCGAGGGACTAGCGGAAACAATGAGCAGTTCTTC,CASTRGTSGNNEQFF,TRBJ2-1,NA,TRBV27,TRBD2
TGTGCCAGCATCTCCCGGACAGGGGGCTACGAGCAGTACTTC,CASISRTGGYEQYF,TRBJ2-7,NA,TRBV2,TRBD1
TGTGCCAGCAGCTCCTTCGGGGACCAAGAGACCCAGTACTTC,CASSSFGDQETQYF,TRBJ2-5,NA,TRBV7-2,NA
TGTGCCAGCAGTGCCGGGACAGCCTTTGAAGCTTTCTTT,CASSAGTAFEAFF,TRBJ1-1,NA,TRBV25-1,TRBD1
TGTGCCAGCAGCTTCCCCTCCCGAGTGGGGCAAGAGACGCAGTATTTT,CASSFPSRVGQETQYF,TRBJ2-3,NA,TRBV7-3,NA
TGTGCCAGCTCGCTGATAACCGGACAGTTTATCTACGAGCAGTACTTC,CASSLITGQFIYEQYF,TRBJ2-7,NA,TRBV28,NA
TGTGCCAGTAGTTTCCGACTAGCGGGAATCACAGATACGCAGTATTTT,CASSFRLAGITDTQYF,TRBJ2-3,NA,TRBV19,TRBD2
TGTGCCGTAAAGGGAGAGACCCAGTACTTC,CAVKGETQYF,TRBJ2-5,NA,TRBV9,NA
TGTGCCAGCAGTTTAGCCGGGGGGCTCGGCGGGGAGCTGTTTTTT,CASSLAGGLGGELFF,TRBJ2-2,NA,TRBV28,NA
TGTGCCAGCAGCTTAGCCCCCTGGCGGGAGGAAAACATTCAGTACTTC,CASSLAPWREENIQYF,TRBJ2-4,once,TRBV7-2,TRBD2
TGTGCCAGCAGTTCCCCGAAGGAGGGAACCGGGGAGCTGTTTTTT,CASSSPKEGTGELFF,TRBJ2-2,once,TRBV6-5,NA
TGTGCCAGCAGCGCCGGGACAGGCAACAATCAGCCCCAGCATTTT,CASSAGTGNNQPQHF,TRBJ1-5,medium-sized,TRBV9,TRBD1
TGTGCAGCTGGAAGGGGCGCCATTCAGTACTTC,CAAGRGAIQYF,TRBJ2-4,NA,TRBV11-2,NA
TGCGCCAGCAGCCAAGGTTGGTTAGCGGGAGTGGGAGATACGCAGTATTTT,CASSQGWLAGVGDTQYF,TRBJ2-3,NA,TRBV4-1,TRBD2
TGTGCCAGTTCAGGACCTTATAGCAATCAGCCCCAGCATTTT,CASSGPYSNQPQHF,TRBJ1-5,NA,TRBV19,NA
TGTGCCAGCAGCCTGACTAGCGGGGGGTACAATGAGCAGTTCTTC,CASSLTSGGYNEQFF,TRBJ2-1,NA,TRBV7-2,TRBD2
TGTGCCAGTAGGACTTTCAGCGCCGGGGAGCTGTTTTTT,CASRTFSAGELFF,TRBJ2-2,few,TRBV19,NA
TGTGCCAGCAGCCCCCCGTTGACCTACGAGCAGTACTTC,CASSPPLTYEQYF,TRBJ2-7,NA,TRBV11-2,NA
TGCGCCAGCAGTGATTTGGGGGACTACGAGCAGTACTTC,CASSDLGDYEQYF,TRBJ2-7,NA,TRBV10-2,NA
TGTGCCAGCAGCGCCCGAGGGCGAGCGGGGTCTAGCCAAGAGACCCAGTACTTC,CASSARGRAGSSQETQYF,TRBJ2-5,NA,TRBV9,TRBD2
TGTGCCAGCAGCTCCGAAAGCGGGAGTCAGACCCAGTACTTC,CASSSESGSQTQYF,TRBJ2-5,NA,TRBV11-2,TRBD2
TGTGCCAGCAGCTTGCGGAGCGGCGCGAACACCGGGGAGCTGTTTTTT,CASSLRSGANTGELFF,TRBJ2-2,NA,TRBV5-8,NA
TGTGCCAGCAGTTACAGGCTCAATGAGCAGTTCTTC,CASSYRLNEQFF,TRBJ2-1,NA,TRBV28,NA
TGTGCCAGTAGTATAGTGGCCGGGTACACTGAAGCTTTCTTT,CASSIVAGYTEAFF,TRBJ1-1,NA,TRBV19,NA
TGTGCCACCGGGGTCGCCCAGGGGGCAGATACGCAGTATTTT,CATGVAQGADTQYF,TRBJ2-3,NA,TRBV13,TRBD1
TGCGCCAGCAGCCAAACAGGGACCCCTCTCTATGGCTACACCTTC,CASSQTGTPLYGYTF,TRBJ1-2,NA,TRBV4-3,NA
TGCGCCAGCAGCCACTCACCACAGGGGGCGTACGAGCAGTACTTC,CASSHSPQGAYEQYF,TRBJ2-7,once,TRBV4-3,TRBD1
TGCGCCAGCAGCCAAGATCGAGTTGGGGGGCATGCCGGGGAGCTGTTTTTT,CASSQDRVGGHAGELFF,TRBJ2-2,NA,TRBV4-3,NA
TGTGCCAGCAGCTACGACCGAGCGGGCAATCAGCCCCAGCATTTT,CASSYDRAGNQPQHF,TRBJ1-5,NA,TRBV5-8,NA
TGCGCCAGCAGCCAAGATATAAGTTCCAAAAACATTCAGTACTTC,CASSQDISSKNIQYF,TRBJ2-4,NA,TRBV4-3,NA
TGTGCCAGCACAAGCGGGGGGGGCCCCAATGAGCAGTTCTTC,CASTSGGGPNEQFF,TRBJ2-1,NA,TRBV18,TRBD2
TGTGCCAGCAGCTCCGACGGATTCTACGAGCAGTACTTC,CASSSDGFYEQYF,TRBJ2-7,NA,TRBV7-9,NA
TGTGCCAGTAGTATGGCGCCAGGGAACCCCTACGAGCAGTACTTC,CASSMAPGNPYEQYF,TRBJ2-7,NA,TRBV19,NA
TGCGCCAGCAGCCAAGCGGACGGTCCCTACGAGCAGTACTTC,CASSQADGPYEQYF,TRBJ2-7,few,TRBV4-3,NA
TGTGCCAGCAGCTCCCAGTATGAAAAACTGTTTTTT,CASSSQYEKLFF,TRBJ1-4,NA,TRBV7-9,NA
TGTGCCAGCAGCTCGCGAACGGGCAATCAGCCCCAGCATTTT,CASSSRTGNQPQHF,TRBJ1-5,NA,TRBV7-9,NA
TGCGCCAGCATCCAAGGGACAGGGGGTAATACTGAAGCTTTCTTT,CASIQGTGGNTEAFF,TRBJ1-1,NA,TRBV5-1,TRBD1
TGTGCCAGCAGTAACCGGGCCTACTCTTCTAATACGCAGTATTTT,CASSNRAYSSNTQYF,TRBJ2-3,few,TRBV27,NA
TGTGCCAGCAGTGAAAGGCACGGGGTTTACGAGCAGTACTTC,CASSERHGVYEQYF,TRBJ2-7,NA,TRBV6-1,NA
TGTGCCAGCTCCGAGTTGGGTGAAAAACTGTTTTTT,CASSELGEKLFF,TRBJ1-4,NA,TRBV6-1,NA
TGTGCCAGCAGCTGGGACACCAAGTATGGCTACACCTTC,CASSWDTKYGYTF,TRBJ1-2,NA,TRBV5-6,NA